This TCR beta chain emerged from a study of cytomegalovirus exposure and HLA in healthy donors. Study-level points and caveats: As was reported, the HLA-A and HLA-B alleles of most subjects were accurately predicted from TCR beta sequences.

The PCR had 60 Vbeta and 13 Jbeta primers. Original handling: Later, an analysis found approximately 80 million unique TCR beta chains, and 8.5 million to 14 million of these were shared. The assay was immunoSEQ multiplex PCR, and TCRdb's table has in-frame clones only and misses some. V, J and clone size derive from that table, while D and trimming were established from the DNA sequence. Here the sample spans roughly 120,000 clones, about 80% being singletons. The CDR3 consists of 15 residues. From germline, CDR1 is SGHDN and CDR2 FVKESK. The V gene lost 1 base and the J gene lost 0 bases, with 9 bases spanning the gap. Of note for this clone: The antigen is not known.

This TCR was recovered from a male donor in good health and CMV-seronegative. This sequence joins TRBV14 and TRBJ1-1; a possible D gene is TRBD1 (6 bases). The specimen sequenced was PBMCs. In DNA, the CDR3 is TGTGCCAGCAGCCAAGTGACAGGTATGAACACTGAAGCTTTCTTT. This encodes CASSQVTGMNTEAFF.